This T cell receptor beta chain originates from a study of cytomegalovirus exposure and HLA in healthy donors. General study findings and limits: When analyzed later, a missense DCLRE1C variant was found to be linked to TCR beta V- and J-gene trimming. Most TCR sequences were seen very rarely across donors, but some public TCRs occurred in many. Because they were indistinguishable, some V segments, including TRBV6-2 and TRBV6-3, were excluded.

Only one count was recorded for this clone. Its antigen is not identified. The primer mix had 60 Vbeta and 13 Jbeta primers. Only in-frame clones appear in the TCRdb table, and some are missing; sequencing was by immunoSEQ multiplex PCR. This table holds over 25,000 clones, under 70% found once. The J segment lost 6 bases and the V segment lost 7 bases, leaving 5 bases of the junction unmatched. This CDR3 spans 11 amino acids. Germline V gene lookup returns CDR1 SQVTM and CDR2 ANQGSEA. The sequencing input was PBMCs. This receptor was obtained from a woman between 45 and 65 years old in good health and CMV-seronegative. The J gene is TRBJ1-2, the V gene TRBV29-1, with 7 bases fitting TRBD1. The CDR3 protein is CSGQQGNGYTF. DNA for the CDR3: TGCAGCGGGCAACAGGGGAATGGCTACACCTTC.